The present T cell receptor (beta chain) was sequenced within a study of T cell responses to AZD1222 COVID-19 vaccine. Study-wide findings and caveats: Possibly, clonal diversity was underestimated; donors were largely white British and included more females. All repertoire sampling was performed exclusively after the peak T cell response. A reported finding is that nearly half of spike-specific TCRs target unmutated variant regions.

About this clone itself: Antigen: not known.

Some clones are missing from TCRdb's copy, which holds only in-frame ones; the method was immunoSEQ multiplex PCR. The data contain under 130,000 clones, nearly 90% of them seen just once; the ten biggest clones take up over 2%. Whether given at about 4 or about 12 weeks, second doses were pooled. This specimen was peripheral blood, taken 28 days after the second AZD1222 dose. The origin of this receptor is an adult who received the AZD1222 COVID-19 vaccine.

The CDR3 nucleotides read TGTGCCAGCAGTTCACAGGGGTCAGGGGGTTCACCCCTCCACTTT. It translates to CASSSQGSGGSPLHF. The chain uses TRBV27 and TRBJ1-6; 7 bases are shared with TRBD1. V dropped 4 bases and J dropped 9; count of bases not matched to a gene: 9. Germline lookup yields CDR1 MNHEY and CDR2 SMNVEV (reference sequence). There are 15 residues in the CDR3.